This is a list of T cell receptor beta chains from one sample in a study of cytotoxic CD8 clonotypes in ibrutinib-treated CLL. Sequenced by immunoSEQ multiplex PCR; TCRdb stores in-frame clones only, minus some. The sample shows about 86,000 clones, just over 85% of them seen only once. The specimen was PBMCs, collected before ibrutinib treatment. These receptors all stem from a human donor with chronic lymphocytic leukemia. CDR3s include the opening cysteine and the closing phenylalanine or tryptophan. The D gene is left open where the match is weak.

- TRBV10-3 CAIGTGETQYF
TRBD2 TRBV5-1 CASSETSGTNNEQFF
- TRBV6-5 CASSYGGGRGYTF
- TRBV30 CAWSASGSFGGNTIYF
- TRBV14 CASSQGWSPANTGELFF
- TRBV5-6 CASSFRGVGEELFF
- TRBV7-9 CASSQEYNEQFF
TRBD2 TRBV5-1 CASSPPVAGGGETQYF
- TRBV5-8 CASSLTRAFYEQYF
- TRBV29-1 CSVVGGNVNTQYF
- TRBV7-9 CASSLGVGWAGGNQPQHF
TRBD1 TRBV27 CASRSMTGMNTEAFF
- TRBV27 CASSPRTLGRYEQYF
- TRBV11-3 CASSALGGTSYEQYF
- TRBV4-1 CASRHGGEAFF
- TRBV6-5 CASSLGGDQPQHF
- TRBV11-2 CASSLGTMNTGELFF
- TRBV2 CASIEWGVSGDTQYF
TRBD2 TRBV30 CAWSVQAGEVDEQFF